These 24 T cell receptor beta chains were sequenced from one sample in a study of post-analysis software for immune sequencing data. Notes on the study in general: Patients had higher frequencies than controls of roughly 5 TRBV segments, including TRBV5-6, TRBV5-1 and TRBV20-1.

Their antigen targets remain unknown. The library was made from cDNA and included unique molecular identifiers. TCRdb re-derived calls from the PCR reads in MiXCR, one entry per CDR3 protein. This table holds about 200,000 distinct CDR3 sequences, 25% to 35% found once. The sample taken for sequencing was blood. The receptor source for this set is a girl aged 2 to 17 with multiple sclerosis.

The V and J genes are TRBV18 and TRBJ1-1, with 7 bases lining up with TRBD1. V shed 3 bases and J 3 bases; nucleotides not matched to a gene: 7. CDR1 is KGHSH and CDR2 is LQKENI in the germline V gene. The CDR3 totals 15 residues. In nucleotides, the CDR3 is TGTGCCAGCTCACCCCAAGGACAGGTGGACACTGAAGCTTTCTTT. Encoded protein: CASSPQGQVDTEAFF.

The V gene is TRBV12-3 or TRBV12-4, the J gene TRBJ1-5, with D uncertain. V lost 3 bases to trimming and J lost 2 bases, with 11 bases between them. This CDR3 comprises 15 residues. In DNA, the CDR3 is TGTGCCAGCAGTTTCTCAGGTTATGGCAATCAGCCCCAGCATTTT. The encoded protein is CASSFSGYGNQPQHF.

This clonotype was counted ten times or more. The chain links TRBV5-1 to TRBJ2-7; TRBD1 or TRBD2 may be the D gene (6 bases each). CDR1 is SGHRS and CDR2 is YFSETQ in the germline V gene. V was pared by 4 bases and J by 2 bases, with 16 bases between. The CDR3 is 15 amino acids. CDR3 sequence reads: CASSGGTLVAYEQYF. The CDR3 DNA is TGCGCCAGCAGCGGCGGGACACTGGTCGCCTACGAGCAGTACTTC.

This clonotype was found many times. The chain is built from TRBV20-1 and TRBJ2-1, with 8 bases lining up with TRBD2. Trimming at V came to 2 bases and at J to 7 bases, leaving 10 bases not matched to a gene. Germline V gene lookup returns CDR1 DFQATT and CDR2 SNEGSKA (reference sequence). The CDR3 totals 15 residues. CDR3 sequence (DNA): TGCAGTGCTAGAAACCCCCGGGGGGGGCCGAATGAGCAGTTCTTC. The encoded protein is CSARNPRGGPNEQFF.

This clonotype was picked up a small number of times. The CDR3 protein is CATRIQGLSSPLHF. CDR3 nucleotides: TGTGCCACCAGAATACAGGGTTTGAGTTCACCCCTCCACTTT. The V and J genes are TRBV6-6 and TRBJ1-6, with D possibly being TRBD1 (6 bases). CDR3 length equals 14 residues. Germline values: CDR1 MNHNY, CDR2 SVGAGI (reference sequence). V lost 10 bases, J lost 9 bases, and 19 bases lay in between.

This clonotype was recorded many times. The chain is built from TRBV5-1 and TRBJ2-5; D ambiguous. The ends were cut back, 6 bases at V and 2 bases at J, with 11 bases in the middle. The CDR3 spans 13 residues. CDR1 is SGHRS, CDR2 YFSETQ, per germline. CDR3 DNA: TGCGCCAGCAAAGACCTGGGACAAGAGACCCAGTACTTC. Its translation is CASKDLGQETQYF.

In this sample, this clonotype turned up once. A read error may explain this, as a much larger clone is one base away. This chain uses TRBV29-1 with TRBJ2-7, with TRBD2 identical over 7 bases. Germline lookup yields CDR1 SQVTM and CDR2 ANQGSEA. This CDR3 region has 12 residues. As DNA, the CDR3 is TGCAACGTTAGGCGGGAGACCTACGAGCAGTACTTC. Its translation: CNVRRETYEQYF.

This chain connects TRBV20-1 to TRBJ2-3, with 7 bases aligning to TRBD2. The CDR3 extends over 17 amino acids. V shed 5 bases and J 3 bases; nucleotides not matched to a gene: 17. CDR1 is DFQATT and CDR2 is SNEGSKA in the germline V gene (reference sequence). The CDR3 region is CSALSYKRGGGTDTQYF. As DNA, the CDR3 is TGCAGTGCTCTATCCTACAAGCGGGGTGGAGGGACAGATACGCAGTATTTT.

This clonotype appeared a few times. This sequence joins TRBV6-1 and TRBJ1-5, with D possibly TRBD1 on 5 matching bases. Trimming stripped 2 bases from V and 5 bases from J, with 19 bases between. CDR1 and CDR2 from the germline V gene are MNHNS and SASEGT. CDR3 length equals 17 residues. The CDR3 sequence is CASSEHPGLTSDQPQHF. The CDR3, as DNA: TGTGCCAGCAGTGAACATCCGGGACTCACCTCCGATCAGCCCCAGCATTTT.

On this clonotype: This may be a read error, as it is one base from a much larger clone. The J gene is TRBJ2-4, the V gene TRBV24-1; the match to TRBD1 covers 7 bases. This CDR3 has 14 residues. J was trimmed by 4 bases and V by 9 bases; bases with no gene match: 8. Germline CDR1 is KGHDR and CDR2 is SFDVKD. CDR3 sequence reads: CATVRQGKKNIQYF. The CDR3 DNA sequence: TGTGCCACCGTGAGACAGGGAAAGAAAAACATTCAGTACTTC.

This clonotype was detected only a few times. The CDR3 nucleotides are TGTGCCAGCAGTGCCCACAAGGCACTCTTCTTCGGGGAGCTGTTTTTT. Its protein product is CASSAHKALFFGELFF. The chain links TRBV27 to TRBJ2-2; D remains ambiguous. Looked up from germline, CDR1 is MNHEY and CDR2 is SMNVEV (reference sequence). V gave up 5 bases and J gave up 7 bases, with 20 bases separating them. The CDR3 is 16 residues long.

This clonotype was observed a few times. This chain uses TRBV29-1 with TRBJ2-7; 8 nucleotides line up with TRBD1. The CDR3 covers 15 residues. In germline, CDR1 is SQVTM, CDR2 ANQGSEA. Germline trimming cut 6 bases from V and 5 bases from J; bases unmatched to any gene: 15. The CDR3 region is CSVITVPGGWDEQYF. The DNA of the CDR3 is TGCAGCGTCATCACAGTACCAGGGGGCTGGGACGAGCAGTACTTC.

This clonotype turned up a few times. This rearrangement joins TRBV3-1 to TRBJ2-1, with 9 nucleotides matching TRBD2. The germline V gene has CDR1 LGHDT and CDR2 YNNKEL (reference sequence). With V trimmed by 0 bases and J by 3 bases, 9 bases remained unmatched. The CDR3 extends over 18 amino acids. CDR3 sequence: CASSQEGAWTSDYNEQFF. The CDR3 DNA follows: TGTGCCAGCAGCCAAGAAGGCGCGTGGACTAGCGACTACAATGAGCAGTTCTTC.

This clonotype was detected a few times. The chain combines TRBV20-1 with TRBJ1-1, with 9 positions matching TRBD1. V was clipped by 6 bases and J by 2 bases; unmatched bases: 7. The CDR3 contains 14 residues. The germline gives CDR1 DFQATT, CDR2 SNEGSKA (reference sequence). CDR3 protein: CSAIRDRANTEAFF. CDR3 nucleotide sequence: TGCAGTGCAATCCGGGACAGGGCTAACACTGAAGCTTTCTTT.

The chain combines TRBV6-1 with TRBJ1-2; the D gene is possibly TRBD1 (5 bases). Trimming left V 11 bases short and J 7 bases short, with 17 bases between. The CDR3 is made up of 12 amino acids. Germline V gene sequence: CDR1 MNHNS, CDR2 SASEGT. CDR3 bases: TGTGCCCCAGAAAGGAGTCAGGGTGGCTACACCTTC. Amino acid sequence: CAPERSQGGYTF.

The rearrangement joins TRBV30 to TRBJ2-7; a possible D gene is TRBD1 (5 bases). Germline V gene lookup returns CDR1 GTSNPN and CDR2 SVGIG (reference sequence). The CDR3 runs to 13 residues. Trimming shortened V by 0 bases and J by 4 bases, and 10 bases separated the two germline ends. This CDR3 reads CAWSVSQVYEQYF. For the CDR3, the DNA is TGTGCCTGGAGTGTTTCACAGGTTTACGAGCAGTACTTC. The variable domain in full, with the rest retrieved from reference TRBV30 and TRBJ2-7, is SQTIHQWPATLVQPVGSPLSLECTVEGTSNPNLYWYRQAAGRGLQLLFYSVGIGQISSEVPQNLSASRPQDRQFILSSKKLLLSDSGFYLCAWSVSQVYEQYFGPGTRLTVT.

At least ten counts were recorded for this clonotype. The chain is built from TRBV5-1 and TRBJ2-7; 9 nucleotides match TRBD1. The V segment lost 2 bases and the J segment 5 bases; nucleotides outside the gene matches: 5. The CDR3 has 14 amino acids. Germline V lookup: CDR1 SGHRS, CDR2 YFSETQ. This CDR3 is CASSFGTGFNEQYF. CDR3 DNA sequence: TGCGCCAGCAGCTTTGGGACAGGGTTTAACGAGCAGTACTTC.

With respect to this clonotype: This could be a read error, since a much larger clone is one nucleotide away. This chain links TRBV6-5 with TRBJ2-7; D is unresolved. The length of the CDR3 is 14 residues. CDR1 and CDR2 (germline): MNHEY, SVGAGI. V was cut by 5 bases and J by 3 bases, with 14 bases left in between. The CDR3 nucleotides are TGTGCCAGCAGTCAAACGGCGGCTAGCTACGAGCAGTACTTC. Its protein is CASSQTAASYEQYF.

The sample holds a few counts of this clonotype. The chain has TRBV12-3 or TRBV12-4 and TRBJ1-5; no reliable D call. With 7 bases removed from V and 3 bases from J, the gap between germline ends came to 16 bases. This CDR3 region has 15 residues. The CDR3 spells CASTSRREDNQPQHF. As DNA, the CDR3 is TGTGCCAGCACCTCACGCCGGGAGGACAATCAGCCCCAGCATTTT.

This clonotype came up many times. Written as DNA, the CDR3 is TGCAGCACCGGACAGGGAATCAACGAGCAGTACTTC. Protein sequence: CSTGQGINEQYF. This chain connects TRBV29-1 to TRBJ2-7; 8 bases are shared with TRBD1. CDR1 is SQVTM, CDR2 ANQGSEA, per germline. V was pared by 8 bases and J by 5 bases, with 8 bases of the junction left unmatched. The CDR3 has 12 residues.

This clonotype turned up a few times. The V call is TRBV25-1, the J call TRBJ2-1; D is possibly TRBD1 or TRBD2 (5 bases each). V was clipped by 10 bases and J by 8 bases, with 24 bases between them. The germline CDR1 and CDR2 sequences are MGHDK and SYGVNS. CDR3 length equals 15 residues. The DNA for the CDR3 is TGTGCCACCTCGCCCCTGGTGGGACCGGGCGATGAGCAGTTCTTC. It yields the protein CATSPLVGPGDEQFF. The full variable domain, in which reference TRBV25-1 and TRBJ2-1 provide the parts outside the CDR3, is EADIYQTPRYLVIGTGKKITLECSQTMGHDKMYWYQQDPGMELHLIHYSYGVNSTEKGDLSSESTVSRIRTEHFPLTLESARPSHTSQYLCATSPLVGPGDEQFFGPGTRLTVL.

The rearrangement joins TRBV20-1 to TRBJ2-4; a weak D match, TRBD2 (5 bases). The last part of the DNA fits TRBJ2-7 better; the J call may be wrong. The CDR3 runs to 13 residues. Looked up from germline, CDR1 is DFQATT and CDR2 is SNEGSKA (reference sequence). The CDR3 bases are TGCAGTGCGGAAGCGGATAATTCCTACGAGCAGTACTTC. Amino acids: CSAEADNSYEQYF.

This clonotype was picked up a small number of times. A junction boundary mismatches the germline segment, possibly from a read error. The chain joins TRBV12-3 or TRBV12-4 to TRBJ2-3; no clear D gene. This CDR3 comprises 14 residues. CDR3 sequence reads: CASSLPQSTDAQYF. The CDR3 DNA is TGTGCCAGCAGTCTCCCACAGAGCACAGATGCGCAGTATTTT.

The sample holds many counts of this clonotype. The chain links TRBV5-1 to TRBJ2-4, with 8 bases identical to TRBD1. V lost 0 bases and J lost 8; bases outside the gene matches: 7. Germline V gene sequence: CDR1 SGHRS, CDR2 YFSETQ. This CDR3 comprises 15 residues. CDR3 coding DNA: TGCGCCAGCAGCTTGGCTTCAGGGGGCGGAGACATTCAGTACTTC. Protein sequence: CASSLASGGGDIQYF.